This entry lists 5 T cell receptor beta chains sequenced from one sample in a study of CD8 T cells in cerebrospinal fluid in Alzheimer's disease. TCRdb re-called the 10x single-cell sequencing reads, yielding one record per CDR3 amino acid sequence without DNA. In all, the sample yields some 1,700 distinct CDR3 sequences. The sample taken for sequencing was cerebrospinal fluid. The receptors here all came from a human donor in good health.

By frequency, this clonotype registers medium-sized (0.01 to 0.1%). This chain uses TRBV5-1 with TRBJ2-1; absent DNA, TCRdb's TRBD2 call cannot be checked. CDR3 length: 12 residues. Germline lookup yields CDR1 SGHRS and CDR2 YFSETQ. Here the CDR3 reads CASSWGRNEQFF.

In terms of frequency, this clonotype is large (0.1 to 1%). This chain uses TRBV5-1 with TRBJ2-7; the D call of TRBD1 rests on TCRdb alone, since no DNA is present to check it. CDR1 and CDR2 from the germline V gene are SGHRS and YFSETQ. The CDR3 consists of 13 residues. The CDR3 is CASSETGKHEQYF.

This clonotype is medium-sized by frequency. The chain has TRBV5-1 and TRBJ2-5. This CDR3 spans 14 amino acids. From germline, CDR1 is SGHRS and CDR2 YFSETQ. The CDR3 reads CASSLRVGQETQYF. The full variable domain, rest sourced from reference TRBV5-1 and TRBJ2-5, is KAGVTQTPRYLIKTRGQQVTLSCSPISGHRSVSWYQQTPGQGLQFLFEYFSETQRNKGNFPGRFSGRQFSNSRSEMNVSTLELGDSALYLCASSLRVGQETQYFGPGTRLLVL.

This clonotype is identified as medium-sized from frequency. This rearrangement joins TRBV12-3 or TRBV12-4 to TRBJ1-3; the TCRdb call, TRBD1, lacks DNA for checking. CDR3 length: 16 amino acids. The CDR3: CASSTRQVLSGNTIYF.

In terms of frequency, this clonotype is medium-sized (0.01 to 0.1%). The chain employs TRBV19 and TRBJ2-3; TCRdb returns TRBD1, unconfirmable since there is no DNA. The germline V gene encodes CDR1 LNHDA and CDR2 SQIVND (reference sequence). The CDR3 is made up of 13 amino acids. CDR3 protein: CASSMGQVDTQYF.